This T cell receptor (beta chain) was profiled in a study of human CD8 memory T cell subsets. General study findings and limits: Stem-like memory and precursor exhausted T cells had similarly high diversity, unlike effector memory cells.

Classification as TPEX applied to CCR7+ PD-1+ TIGIT+ early memory CD8+ T cells bearing exhausted-like traits. TCR beta libraries were made by UMI-labeled 5' RACE. Methods used by the authors: Between about 2,900 and 20,000 functional CDR3 beta clonotypes were found per TCR beta library. TCRdb re-analyzed the 5' RACE reads; it lists each CDR3 protein once, without DNA. It is TCRdb's table, rather than the study itself, that gives the V and J calls and clone size. This table lists around 6,500 distinct CDR3 sequences. Germline-derived CDR1 and CDR2 are DFQATT and SNEGSKA (reference sequence). This CDR3 has 13 amino acids. About this clonotype: Antigen specificity is unknown.

Sequencing used CD8+ T cells from PBMCs. V gene TRBV20-1 combines with J gene TRBJ1-1; checking the TCRdb D call of TRBD1 is not possible without DNA. The receptor's source is a human donor in good health. The CDR3 region is CSARAVGHAEAFF.